One sample yielded the 26 T cell receptor beta chains listed below, sequenced in a study of T-cell reconstitution after alpha-beta-depleted transplantation in children. As it was prepared, the TCRbeta library received unique molecular identifiers. TCRdb fed the PCR reads into MiXCR, producing one record per CDR3 protein. The sample records some 250,000 distinct CDR3 sequences, 12% being singletons. Material: PBMCs from the stem cell graft donor, obtained from the stem cell graft. These TCRs come from a human donor who donated a stem cell graft to a child with acute lymphoblastic leukemia.

This clonotype was counted a few times. The chain employs TRBV4-1 and TRBJ1-6; D is unclear. CDR1 is MGHRA, CDR2 YSYEKL, per germline. The CDR3 runs 16 residues. V lost 4 bases, J lost 5 bases, and 15 bases lay in between. CDR3 bases: TGCGCCAGCAGCCTCTTCGGTATTGGTAATAATTCACCCCTCCACTTT. It translates to CASSLFGIGNNSPLHF.

This clonotype was counted at least ten times. This CDR3 is CASSLRVGNTGELFF. The CDR3 DNA is TGTGCCAGCAGCCTCAGGGTGGGGAACACCGGGGAGCTGTTTTTT. This rearrangement joins TRBV14 to TRBJ2-2; a possible D gene is TRBD1 (5 bases). V lost 4 bases, J lost 1 base, and 10 bases lay in between. CDR1 is SGHDN and CDR2 is FVKESK in the germline V gene. The CDR3 has 15 amino acids.

V and J are TRBV20-1 and TRBJ2-1; D might be TRBD1 (5 bases). Trimming took 5 bases from V and 4 from J, leaving 18 bases between them. This CDR3 comprises 15 residues. Per germline, CDR1 DFQATT and CDR2 SNEGSKA (reference sequence). The CDR3 nucleotides are TGCAGTGCTCCCCGGACAAATAGGGGATACAATGAGCAGTTCTTC. This gives the protein CSAPRTNRGYNEQFF.

This clonotype was seen ten or more times. The junction and the germline gene differ at one end; a read error may be behind it. The rearrangement links TRBV5-1 to TRBJ2-5; maybe TRBD1 (5 bases). This CDR3 is built from 15 residues. CDR1 is SGHRS, CDR2 YFSETQ, per germline. The CDR3: CASSLLQGPQETLYF. CDR3 sequence (DNA): TGCGCCAGCAGCTTGCTTCAGGGCCCTCAAGAGACCCTGTACTTC.

The chain recombines TRBV30 with TRBJ2-3, with D perhaps matching TRBD1 (6 bases). The CDR3 runs 14 residues. CDR1 GTSNPN and CDR2 SVGIG come from the germline V gene (reference sequence). V lost 2 bases, J lost 5 bases, and 14 bases lay in between. The chain's CDR3 is CAWSPGTPEDTQYF. The CDR3 nucleotides read TGTGCCTGGAGTCCCGGGACACCCGAAGATACGCAGTATTTT.

This clonotype was seen repeatedly, ten times or more. The chain has TRBV20-1 and TRBJ1-5; 7 positions agree with TRBD1. The germline V gene has CDR1 DFQATT and CDR2 SNEGSKA (reference sequence). V gave up 4 bases and J gave up 2 bases; unmatched junction bases: 8. This CDR3 spans 15 amino acids. CDR3 in DNA: TGCAGTGCTAAGAGGCAGGGGGAAGGCAATCAGCCCCAGCATTTT. Protein product: CSAKRQGEGNQPQHF.

This clonotype was recorded at least ten times. The V gene is TRBV27, the J gene TRBJ1-1; no clear D gene. Trimming pared 6 bases from V and 5 bases from J, leaving 13 bases between. Germline assignment: CDR1 MNHEY and CDR2 SMNVEV (reference sequence). The CDR3 totals 13 residues. The CDR3, as DNA: TGTGCCAGCAGCCTTGACACCGGGACTGAAGCTTTCTTT. Translated: CASSLDTGTEAFF.

This clonotype was recorded a few times. The V call is TRBV5-1, the J call TRBJ2-5, with 10 nucleotides matching TRBD1. The ends lost 4 bases at V and 1 base at J; junction bases unmatched: 7. Germline CDR1 and CDR2: SGHRS and YFSETQ. The CDR3 extends over 16 amino acids. The CDR3: CASSPNDRGPQETQYF. DNA of the CDR3: TGCGCCAGCAGCCCAAACGACAGGGGGCCCCAAGAGACCCAGTACTTC.

At least ten counts were recorded for this clonotype. V is TRBV28 and J is TRBJ2-7, with D perhaps being TRBD1 or TRBD2 (5 bases each). The CDR3 is made up of 12 amino acids. Per the germline V gene, CDR1 is MDHEN and CDR2 is SYDVKM. The V gene lost 3 bases and the J gene lost 12 bases, with 15 bases spanning the gap. DNA for the CDR3: TGTGCCAGCAGTTTGTCCGGGACGGTTGTGTACTTC. Protein: CASSLSGTVVYF.

The sample holds many counts of this clonotype. The chain joins TRBV29-1 to TRBJ1-4, with 9 bases fitting TRBD1. There are 12 residues in the CDR3. CDR1 is SQVTM, CDR2 ANQGSEA, per germline. V lost 4 bases, J lost 12 bases, and 6 bases stayed unmatched. CDR3 sequence: CSVGGTGSELFF. CDR3 DNA: TGCAGCGTTGGGGGGACAGGGTCGGAACTGTTTTTT.

This clonotype was counted ten times or more. The J gene is TRBJ2-5, the V gene TRBV5-6, with unresolved D. There are 12 residues in the CDR3. Germline CDR1 is SGHDT and CDR2 is YYEEEE. The V end was cut by 3 bases, the J end by 5 bases, with 8 bases between. This chain's CDR3 is CASSSNGETQYF. CDR3 coding DNA: TGTGCCAGCAGCTCCAATGGGGAGACCCAGTACTTC.

At least ten counts were recorded for this clonotype. The V call is TRBV6-1, the J call TRBJ2-7, with D possibly matching TRBD1 (7 bases). CDR1 is MNHNS, CDR2 SASEGT, per germline. V lost 4 bases and J lost 0, with 10 bases in between. This CDR3 region has 14 residues. The CDR3 region is CASSGGDSSYEQYF. CDR3 nucleotide sequence: TGTGCCAGCAGTGGGGGGGACAGCTCCTACGAGCAGTACTTC.

In this sample, this clonotype turned up many times. The chain is built from TRBV15 and TRBJ2-2; D gene uncertain. Germline V gives CDR1 LNHNV, CDR2 YYDKDF (reference sequence). The ends were cut back, 1 base at V and 0 bases at J, with 15 bases in the middle. The CDR3 covers 18 residues. The CDR3: CATSRGTEDYANTGELFF. The CDR3, as DNA: TGTGCCACCAGCAGAGGAACTGAAGATTACGCGAACACCGGGGAGCTGTTTTTT.

Many counts were recorded for this clonotype. The chain uses TRBV5-1 and TRBJ2-1; D uncertain. The CDR3 is 16 amino acids. Trimming left V 0 bases short and J 7 bases short, with 17 bases between. Per germline, CDR1 SGHRS and CDR2 YFSETQ. Here the CDR3 DNA reads TGCGCCAGCAGCTTGGGAGTAGGGTGGAACTTTAATGAGCAGTTCTTC. Translated: CASSLGVGWNFNEQFF.

This clonotype was counted at least ten times. V gene TRBV6-4 combines with J gene TRBJ1-1, with 7 positions matching TRBD1. The CDR3 spans 14 residues. The V and J ends lost 3 bases and 5 bases, in that order; junction bases with no gene match: 6. The V gene's germline CDR1 is MRHNA and CDR2 SNTAGT. For the CDR3, the DNA is TGTGCCAGCAGTGAAAGGGGGCAAGAGACTGAAGCTTTCTTT. Its protein product is CASSERGQETEAFF.

This clonotype was counted many times. This chain uses TRBV27 with TRBJ1-4; D is perhaps TRBD1 (5 bases). Germline loops: CDR1 MNHEY, CDR2 SMNVEV (reference sequence). The CDR3 is 16 residues long. Trimming left V 2 bases short and J 8 bases short, with 18 bases between. The chain's CDR3 is CASSLGLGRGEEKLFF. CDR3 DNA: TGTGCCAGCAGTTTAGGTTTGGGGAGGGGAGAAGAAAAACTGTTTTTT.

This clonotype was seen repeatedly, ten times or more. CDR3 in amino acids: CASSFGARGLKDTQYF. The CDR3, as DNA: TGTGCCAGCAGTTTTGGCGCCCGGGGTTTAAAAGATACGCAGTATTTT. The V and J genes are TRBV28 and TRBJ2-3; a weak D match, TRBD2 (5 bases). V lost 3 bases and J lost 5, with 18 bases in between. The CDR3 loop spans 16 amino acids. CDR1 and CDR2 (germline): MDHEN, SYDVKM.

This clonotype was observed at least ten times. The chain links TRBV4-1 to TRBJ2-1; D may be TRBD2 (5 bases). The CDR3 has 13 amino acids. Germline V CDR1 and CDR2: MGHRA, YSYEKL. The ends were cut back, 1 base at V and 4 bases at J, with 5 bases in the middle. The CDR3 loop is CASSQAGYNEQFF. CDR3 sequence (DNA): TGCGCCAGCAGCCAAGCGGGGTACAATGAGCAGTTCTTC.

Points on this clonotype: A much bigger clone sits one base away, suggesting this may be a read error. The rearrangement links TRBV5-5 to TRBJ1-5; no reliable D call. Looked up from germline, CDR1 is SGHKS and CDR2 is YYEKEE (reference sequence). This CDR3 contains 16 residues. With 0 bases removed from V and 1 base from J, the gap between germline ends came to 11 bases. The CDR3, as DNA: TGTGCCAGCAGCTTGGTGGGGTCGCAGAGCAATCAGCCCCAGCATTTT. Translated: CASSLVGSQSNQPQHF.

This clonotype was found many times. The V and J genes are TRBV7-9 and TRBJ1-4; D possibly corresponds to TRBD1 (6 bases). The CDR3 runs 14 residues. The germline gives CDR1 SEHNR, CDR2 FQNEAQ (reference sequence). The V and J ends lost 6 bases and 3 bases respectively, with 11 bases between them. The CDR3 loop reads CASSHGGPNEKLFF. Written as DNA, the CDR3 is TGTGCCAGCAGTCACGGGGGCCCTAATGAAAAACTGTTTTTT.

This clonotype was detected only a few times. The chain carries TRBV27 and TRBJ2-3, with 7 nucleotides matching TRBD1. This CDR3 comprises 14 residues. Unmatched junction bases numbered 5, after V lost 8 bases and J lost 0 bases. The germline V gene encodes CDR1 MNHEY and CDR2 SMNVEV (reference sequence). DNA for the CDR3: TGTGCCAGCCCTGTGACAGGGAGCACAGATACGCAGTATTTT. Translated, it gives CASPVTGSTDTQYF.

This clonotype was seen ten or more times. The J gene is TRBJ2-7, the V gene TRBV18; D gene ambiguous. V gave up 3 bases and J gave up 2 bases, with 8 bases separating them. CDR1 and CDR2 from the germline V gene are KGHSH and LQKENI. The CDR3 is 13 residues long. CDR3 bases: TGTGCCAGCTCACCCCTAAGGACCTACGAGCAGTACTTC. It codes for CASSPLRTYEQYF.

This clonotype appeared many times. This chain uses TRBV7-6 with TRBJ2-6; D not certain. The CDR3 totals 14 residues. Trimming stripped 2 bases from V and 0 bases from J, with 2 bases between. Germline V gene sequence: CDR1 SGHVS, CDR2 FNYEAQ. This CDR3 is CASSLTSGANVLTF. For the CDR3, the DNA is TGTGCCAGCAGCTTAACCTCTGGGGCCAACGTCCTGACTTTC.

The table lists this clonotype with many counts. V is TRBV29-1 and J is TRBJ2-1, with a possible D match to TRBD1 (6 bases). CDR3 size: 14 residues. Germline lookup yields CDR1 SQVTM and CDR2 ANQGSEA. The V end was cut by 5 bases, the J end by 8 bases, with 19 bases between. CDR3 region: CSVLQYRADYEQFF. The CDR3 DNA follows: TGCAGCGTTTTGCAGTACAGGGCAGATTATGAGCAGTTCTTC.

This clonotype was counted at least ten times. The chain joins TRBV12-3 or TRBV12-4 to TRBJ2-1; 12 nucleotides agree with TRBD1. This CDR3 region has 15 residues. With V trimmed by 6 bases and J by 6 bases, 6 bases remained unmatched. The CDR3 loop reads CASRMGQGAINEQFF. CDR3 in DNA: TGTGCCAGCAGAATGGGACAGGGGGCAATCAATGAGCAGTTCTTC.

This clonotype showed up many times. The gene calls are TRBV5-1 and TRBJ2-1, with 11 nucleotides matching TRBD1. The J segment lost 7 bases and the V segment lost 1 base, leaving 7 bases of the junction unmatched. Germline V gene lookup returns CDR1 SGHRS and CDR2 YFSETQ. The CDR3 contains 16 residues. The CDR3 region has the DNA TGCGCCAGCAGCTTGCGACCGGGACAGGGGGGAAATGAGCAGTTCTTC. As protein: CASSLRPGQGGNEQFF.